What follows are 25 T cell receptor beta chains derived from one specimen sequenced in a study of blood T cell repertoires in COVID-19. Data came from immunoSEQ multiplex PCR; TCRdb stores just in-frame clones and leaves some out. The sample has 25,000 to 35,000 clones, 89% seen once; the top ten hold 28%. Sequences were obtained from peripheral blood. These receptors all come from a man of 80 years or more with acute or convalescent COVID-19.

The V and J genes are TRBV6-5 and TRBJ1-4; 8 nucleotides match TRBD1. This CDR3 spans 15 amino acids. Germline V gene data show CDR1 as MNHEY and CDR2 as SVGAGI. J gave up 11 bases and V 6 bases, and 14 bases lay outside the gene matches. Here the CDR3 DNA reads TGTGCCAGCAGGACGGGAATAGGACAGGGTGGGAAACTGTTTTTT. This encodes CASRTGIGQGGKLFF.

The CDR3 is CASSGRAGANTGELFF. The CDR3 DNA reads TGTGCCAGCAGCGGCCGAGCGGGCGCGAACACCGGGGAGCTGTTTTTT. J is TRBJ2-2 and V is TRBV7-8; the D gene is possibly TRBD2 (6 bases). Per the germline V gene, CDR1 is SGHVS and CDR2 is FQNEAQ. Trimming cost V 5 bases and J 0 bases, with 13 bases left between them. The CDR3 runs 16 residues.

The chain is built from TRBV5-1 and TRBJ2-2; D might be TRBD2 (6 bases). The CDR3 length is 16 residues. Per germline, CDR1 SGHRS and CDR2 YFSETQ. V dropped 4 bases and J dropped 4 bases, with 17 bases sitting between them. The CDR3 loop reads CASSPGVASSTGELFF. CDR3 coding DNA: TGCGCCAGCAGCCCGGGAGTGGCATCCTCCACCGGGGAGCTGTTTTTT.

V and J are TRBV11-2 and TRBJ2-1, with a weak D call TRBD1 (6 bases). This CDR3 spans 13 amino acids. V lost 3 bases and J 6 bases, leaving 9 bases between the germline ends. CDR1 is SGHAT, CDR2 FQNNGV, per germline. The CDR3 protein is CASSFIQGNEQFF. The DNA of the CDR3 is TGTGCCAGCAGCTTCATACAGGGCAATGAGCAGTTCTTC.

The chain has TRBV5-1 and TRBJ2-1; the match to TRBD1 covers 11 bases. Germline CDR1 is SGHRS and CDR2 is YFSETQ. CDR3 size: 16 residues. The junction had 4 bases not matched to a gene; V was cut back by 1 base and J by 4 bases. In DNA form, the CDR3 reads TGCGCCAGCAGCTTGTCCGGGACAGGGGGTTACAATGAGCAGTTCTTC. Residues: CASSLSGTGGYNEQFF.

Only one count was recorded for this clone. The chain couples TRBV28 to TRBJ2-7, with 7 nucleotides matching TRBD1. Trimming removed 4 bases from V and 1 base from J; junction bases left unmatched: 16. There are 18 residues in the CDR3. Germline CDR1 reads MDHEN; CDR2 reads SYDVKM. The CDR3 spells CASSSRGTWDSGSYEQYF. In nucleotides, the CDR3 is TGTGCCAGCAGTTCTAGGGGGACGTGGGACAGCGGATCCTACGAGCAGTACTTC.

V usage is TRBV19 and J usage is TRBJ2-7; D not certain. Germline lookup yields CDR1 LNHDA and CDR2 SQIVND (reference sequence). Trimming took 0 bases from V and 5 from J, leaving 11 bases between them. This CDR3 is 14 amino acids long. CDR3 amino acids: CASSIDPSAHEQYF. The CDR3 bases are TGTGCCAGTAGTATAGACCCCAGCGCCCACGAGCAGTACTTC.

This rearrangement joins TRBV3-1 (or the pseudogene TRBV3-2) to TRBJ2-5; maybe TRBD2 (5 bases). The CDR3 sequence is 17 residues long. The V gene's germline CDR1 is LGHDT and CDR2 YNNKEL (reference sequence). V lost 2 bases and J 2 bases, leaving 18 bases between the germline ends. The CDR3 coding sequence is TGTGCCAGCAGCCAAAGGATCCACTCGTGGAGGCAAGAGACCCAGTACTTC. As protein: CASSQRIHSWRQETQYF.

The chain carries TRBV12-5 and TRBJ1-1, with D unresolved. The germline V gene encodes CDR1 LGHNT and CDR2 FRNRAP. CDR3 length: 15 amino acids. Trimming shortened V by 2 bases and J by 2 bases, and 12 bases separated the two germline ends. The CDR3, as DNA: TGTGCTAGTGGTTTGTGGCCTCAGAAAAACACTGAAGCTTTCTTT. It translates to CASGLWPQKNTEAFF.

The chain has TRBV11-2 and TRBJ2-1, with 16 bases matching TRBD2. Per the germline V gene, CDR1 is SGHAT and CDR2 is FQNNGV. The CDR3 is 18 amino acids. The ends lost 5 bases at V and 2 bases at J; junction bases unmatched: 6. The CDR3 bases are TGTGCCAGCAGCCCCGGGACTAGCGGGAGGGTCGCCTACAATGAGCAGTTCTTC. This gives the protein CASSPGTSGRVAYNEQFF. Complete variable domain (other parts from reference TRBV11-2 and TRBJ2-1): EAGVAQSPRYKIIEKRQSVAFWCNPISGHATLYWYQQILGQGPKLLIQFQNNGVVDDSQLPKDRFSAERLKGVDSTLKIQPAKLEDSAVYLCASSPGTSGRVAYNEQFFGPGTRLTVL.

The V gene is TRBV11-3, the J gene TRBJ2-3; weak D call: TRBD2 (6 bases). V was shortened by 5 bases and J by 6 bases, with 15 bases between the two germline ends. CDR3 length equals 14 residues. Germline CDR1 reads SGHNT; CDR2 reads YENEEA. The CDR3 region is CASSPTRDSDTQYF. CDR3 sequence (DNA): TGTGCCAGCAGCCCAACCCGGGACTCGGATACGCAGTATTTT.

This clone was seen a few times. The chain has TRBV10-2 and TRBJ1-1; no firm D call. There are 12 residues in the CDR3. The V gene lost 11 bases and the J gene lost 3 bases, with 13 bases spanning the gap. CDR1 and CDR2 from the germline V gene are WSHSY and SAAADI. CDR3 amino acids: CAALRSDTEAFF. The CDR3, as DNA: TGCGCCGCCCTTCGTTCGGACACTGAAGCTTTCTTT.

This clone has a single count. The J gene is TRBJ1-1, the V gene TRBV27; D perhaps matches TRBD1 (6 bases). Germline lookup yields CDR1 MNHEY and CDR2 SMNVEV (reference sequence). The V end was cut by 6 bases, the J end by 5 bases, with 13 bases between. This CDR3 has 13 residues. CDR3 protein: CASSATGKTEAFF. The CDR3 nucleotides are TGTGCCAGCAGCGCCACAGGGAAGACTGAAGCTTTCTTT.

The chain is built from TRBV18 and TRBJ1-1; D remains ambiguous. CDR1 is KGHSH, CDR2 LQKENI, per germline. This CDR3 has 13 residues. With 2 bases removed from V and 3 bases from J, the gap between germline ends came to 7 bases. The CDR3, as DNA: TGTGCCAGCTCACCAATGAGGGACACTGAAGCTTTCTTT. Translated, it gives CASSPMRDTEAFF.

Of note for this clone: In the same sample, other DNA sequences code for this CDR3. V and J are TRBV27 and TRBJ1-5; 9 positions match TRBD1. J lost 7 bases, V lost 4 bases, and 5 bases had no gene match. The CDR3 covers 14 residues. Germline V gene data show CDR1 as MNHEY and CDR2 as SMNVEV (reference sequence). CDR3 in amino acids: CASSSRQGGQPQHF. In DNA form, the CDR3 reads TGTGCCAGCAGTTCACGACAGGGGGGACAGCCCCAGCATTTT.

The CDR3 loop is CASSNQTERGRDTEAFF. The CDR3 DNA sequence: TGTGCCAGCAGCAACCAGACAGAGAGGGGGCGGGACACTGAAGCTTTCTTT. The chain combines TRBV3-1 (or the pseudogene TRBV3-2) with TRBJ1-1; 7 bases line up with TRBD1. The V gene's germline CDR1 is LGHDT and CDR2 YNNKEL (reference sequence). The CDR3 covers 17 residues. V lost 5 bases, J lost 3 bases, and 15 bases stayed unmatched.

The chain employs TRBV10-3 and TRBJ2-3, with D possibly matching TRBD2 (5 bases). V was trimmed by 5 bases and J by 4 bases, leaving 10 bases between them. The CDR3 has 13 residues. CDR1 is ENHRY and CDR2 is SYGVKD in the germline V gene. This chain's CDR3 is CAISWEIADTQYF. In DNA form, the CDR3 reads TGTGCCATCAGTTGGGAGATTGCAGATACGCAGTATTTT.

V usage is TRBV28 and J usage is TRBJ1-1; D uncertain. This CDR3 contains 16 residues. Germline CDR1 and CDR2: MDHEN and SYDVKM. The ends were cut back, 8 bases at V and 2 bases at J, with 21 bases in the middle. CDR3 protein: CASGSWTGPTNTEAFF. The DNA of the CDR3 is TGTGCCAGCGGAAGTTGGACTGGGCCCACTAACACTGAAGCTTTCTTT.

The chain uses TRBV9 and TRBJ2-1; 8 nucleotides align to TRBD2. Germline V gene sequence: CDR1 SGDLS, CDR2 YYNGEE. The CDR3 has 13 amino acids. Unmatched junction bases numbered 7, after V lost 6 bases and J lost 8 bases. The CDR3, as DNA: TGTGCCAGCACCCCCGGGGGGGCCGATGAGCAGTTCTTC. Translating gives CASTPGGADEQFF.

This clone was seen only a few times. DNA of the CDR3: TGTGCCAGCAGCCCCGGGGGAGGTGGGGTCCACGAGCAGTACTTC. Protein product: CASSPGGGGVHEQYF. The chain combines TRBV7-2 with TRBJ2-7, with a possible D match to TRBD2 (6 bases). Germline values: CDR1 SGHTA, CDR2 FQGNSA. This CDR3 has 15 residues. Between the trimmed V and J ends, which lost 5 bases and 5 bases, there was a span of 19 bases.

V is TRBV27 and J is TRBJ2-2; 9 bases align to TRBD2. J lost 4 bases, V lost 7 bases, and 7 bases had no gene match. Germline assignment: CDR1 MNHEY and CDR2 SMNVEV (reference sequence). The CDR3 covers 15 residues. The CDR3 region has the DNA TGTGCCAGCAAGCTAGCGGGATCGGTCACCGGGGAGCTGTTTTTT. Residues: CASKLAGSVTGELFF.

In its sample, this clone was seen once. The chain employs TRBV19 and TRBJ2-5; 7 nucleotides align to TRBD1. In germline, CDR1 is LNHDA, CDR2 SQIVND (reference sequence). The length of the CDR3 is 17 residues. The ends lost 3 bases at V and 2 bases at J; junction bases unmatched: 12. The CDR3, as DNA: TGTGCCAGTAGTATCCTCCACACCCGGACAGGTCAAGAGACCCAGTACTTC. Its translation is CASSILHTRTGQETQYF.

The sample holds one count of this clone. This chain connects TRBV5-4 to TRBJ2-2; TRBD2 is a possible D gene (6 bases). CDR1 and CDR2 (germline): SGHNT, YYREEE (reference sequence). With 3 bases removed from V and 3 bases from J, the gap between germline ends came to 12 bases. This CDR3 has 15 amino acids. The CDR3: CASSSGGPDTGELFF. The CDR3 nucleotides are TGTGCCAGCAGCTCCGGAGGGCCGGACACCGGGGAGCTGTTTTTT.

This rearrangement joins TRBV2 to TRBJ2-3, with 7 nucleotides matching TRBD2. The CDR3 covers 13 residues. Trimming took 4 bases from V and 5 from J; bases not matched to a gene: 3. CDR1 is SNHLY, CDR2 FYNNEI, per germline. The DNA of the CDR3 is TGTGCCAGCAGTGCGGGGGGTAGAGATACGCAGTATTTT. Protein sequence: CASSAGGRDTQYF.

The genes are TRBV11-3 and TRBJ2-7; a weak D match, TRBD2 (6 bases). Trimming stripped 5 bases from V and 0 bases from J, with 17 bases between. The germline CDR1 and CDR2 sequences are SGHNT and YENEEA. The CDR3 sequence is 16 residues long. CDR3 sequence: CASSPSRGIHSYEQYF. In DNA, the CDR3 is TGTGCCAGCAGCCCCTCACGGGGGATCCACTCCTACGAGCAGTACTTC.